These T cell receptor beta chains were read from a single sample in a study of beta chain features in type 1 diabetes. Generated by immunoSEQ multiplex PCR, the TCRdb table keeps only in-frame clones and is missing some. Of approximately 730,000 clones listed, around an eighth were seen once; the top ten hold approximately 0.02%. Sequenced input: naive CD4+ T cells from blood. These receptors all stem from a man aged 18 to 30 with type 1 diabetes. Each CDR3 is given with its conserved first and last residue. The D gene is left open where the match is weak. Size tells how often a clone was seen (once, few, many) or the class of an expanded clone, and some rows leave it out.

clone size	V gene	D gene	J gene	CDR3 protein	CDR3 DNA
few	TRBV27	.	TRBJ1-5	CASSSNQGNGNQPQHF	TGTGCCAGCAGTTCGAATCAGGGGAATGGCAATCAGCCCCAGCATTTT
.	TRBV4-1	.	TRBJ1-1	CASSQEVAGAFNTEAFF	TGCGCCAGCAGCCAAGAGGTGGCAGGGGCTTTCAACACTGAAGCTTTCTTT
few	TRBV25-1	TRBD1	TRBJ2-1	CASSETGYNEQFF	TGTGCCAGCAGTGAGACAGGGTACAATGAGCAGTTCTTC
few	TRBV29-1	.	TRBJ1-1	CSVERPLDTEAFF	TGCAGCGTTGAACGACCGCTGGACACTGAAGCTTTCTTT
few	TRBV5-1	.	TRBJ2-5	CASSRPTSSQETQYF	TGCGCCAGCAGCCGTCCGACGTCATCCCAAGAGACCCAGTACTTC
.	TRBV6-5	.	TRBJ1-1	CAATGGNTEAFF	TGTGCCGCTACGGGGGGGAACACTGAAGCTTTCTTT
.	TRBV30	.	TRBJ2-1	CAWSPVGYNEQFF	TGTGCCTGGAGTCCTGTCGGATACAATGAGCAGTTCTTC
few	TRBV5-1	.	TRBJ1-2	CASSLTDWDFGYTF	TGCGCCAGCAGTCTTACGGACTGGGATTTTGGCTACACCTTC
.	TRBV29-1	.	TRBJ2-2	CSPVGRVAGELFF	TGCAGCCCGGTGGGCAGGGTGGCCGGGGAGCTGTTTTTT
few	TRBV29-1	.	TRBJ2-2	CSVESGVNTGELFF	TGCAGCGTTGAATCAGGGGTGAACACCGGGGAGCTGTTTTTT
few	TRBV18	TRBD1	TRBJ2-5	CASSLTGSQETQYF	TGTGCCAGCTCCTTGACAGGGTCCCAAGAGACCCAGTACTTC
few	TRBV2	.	TRBJ1-6	CASSRSSSYNSPLHF	TGTGCCAGCAGTCGGTCCAGCTCCTATAATTCACCCCTCCACTTT
few	TRBV5-1	.	TRBJ1-2	CASSPAADGYTF	TGCGCCAGCAGCCCTGCGGCGGATGGCTACACCTTC
.	TRBV30	.	TRBJ1-3	CAWKGWGDGNTIYF	TGTGCCTGGAAGGGATGGGGAGACGGAAACACCATATATTTT
.	TRBV30	.	TRBJ1-6	CAWRAANSPLHF	TGTGCCTGGAGGGCCGCGAATTCACCCCTCCACTTT
few	TRBV10-3	TRBD1	TRBJ2-1	CAISEGDRDQFF	TGTGCCATCAGTGAGGGTGACAGGGACCAGTTCTTC
few	TRBV2	.	TRBJ2-1	CASRHDRSSYNEQFF	TGTGCCAGCAGGCATGACAGGAGCTCCTACAATGAGCAGTTCTTC
few	TRBV28	.	TRBJ2-5	CASSFSGQSLETQYF	TGTGCCAGCAGTTTTTCCGGACAGAGTTTAGAGACCCAGTACTTC
few	TRBV6-6	TRBD1	TRBJ2-1	CASSYSRGLNNEQFF	TGTGCCAGCAGTTATTCGAGGGGGCTAAACAATGAGCAGTTCTTC
.	TRBV9	TRBD1	TRBJ1-5	CASSEAPGGQPQHF	TGTGCCAGCAGCGAGGCCCCAGGGGGTCAGCCCCAGCATTTT
few	TRBV30	TRBD1	TRBJ1-5	CAGGQGSNQPQHF	TGTGCCGGCGGACAGGGCAGCAATCAGCCCCAGCATTTT
.	TRBV7-9	TRBD2	TRBJ2-5	CASSVAGGGETQYF	TGTGCCAGCAGCGTTGCGGGAGGGGGCGAGACCCAGTACTTC
.	TRBV14	.	TRBJ2-2	CASRRKNTGELFF	TGTGCCAGCAGGCGTAAGAACACCGGGGAGCTGTTTTTT
.	TRBV6-6	.	TRBJ1-1	CASTDGGTRATEAFF	TGTGCCAGCACCGACGGGGGGACCCGGGCCACTGAAGCTTTCTTT
.	TRBV5-1	TRBD1	TRBJ1-4	CASSPTTGTNEKLFF	TGCGCCAGCAGCCCGACGACAGGGACTAATGAAAAACTGTTTTTT
few	TRBV28	.	TRBJ1-1	CASSLYSPSEVNTEAFF	TGTGCCAGCAGTTTGTACAGCCCCTCGGAGGTAAACACTGAAGCTTTCTTT
once	TRBV6-4	.	TRBJ2-2	CASSVTANTGELFF	TGTGCCAGCAGTGTCACAGCGAACACCGGGGAGCTGTTTTTT
few	TRBV7-9	.	TRBJ1-5	CASSLEGQPQHF	TGTGCCAGCAGCTTAGAAGGTCAGCCCCAGCATTTT
.	TRBV13	TRBD1	TRBJ1-3	CASSLGQDYTIYF	TGTGCCAGCAGCCTAGGACAGGACTACACCATATATTTT
few	TRBV5-1	TRBD1	TRBJ2-5	CASNRQGFSETQYF	TGCGCCAGCAATAGACAGGGATTTTCAGAGACCCAGTACTTC
few	TRBV5-1	.	TRBJ2-5	CASSLAGVPGDGRRETQYF	TGCGCCAGCAGCTTGGCTGGGGTACCCGGGGATGGAAGAAGAGAGACCCAGTACTTC
.	TRBV10-3	.	TRBJ1-5	CAISEGPGGQPQHF	TGTGCCATCAGTGAGGGACCCGGCGGACAGCCCCAGCATTTT
few	TRBV11-2	TRBD1	TRBJ2-7	CASSLTWDRGADEQYF	TGTGCCAGCAGCTTAACCTGGGACAGGGGAGCCGACGAGCAGTACTTC
.	TRBV25-1	.	TRBJ1-2	CASSEGREDGYTF	TGTGCCAGCAGTGAAGGCAGGGAGGATGGCTACACCTTC
.	TRBV13	TRBD2	TRBJ2-7	CASSSQGLAGGYLDEQYF	TGTGCCAGCAGCAGCCAAGGACTAGCGGGGGGCTACCTCGACGAGCAGTACTTC
.	TRBV5-1	.	TRBJ2-1	CASRRPGTTNNEQFF	TGCGCCAGCAGACGCCCTGGGACAACCAACAATGAGCAGTTCTTC
.	TRBV6-5	.	TRBJ2-1	CASSYSGRLHYNEQFF	TGTGCCAGCAGTTACTCCGGCAGACTCCATTACAATGAGCAGTTCTTC
.	TRBV29-1	.	TRBJ2-2	CSVEGGRDTGELFF	TGCAGCGTTGAGGGGGGAAGGGACACCGGGGAGCTGTTTTTT
.	TRBV7-3	.	TRBJ2-2	CASSLGTVNTGELFF	TGTGCCAGCAGCTTAGGGACGGTGAACACCGGGGAGCTGTTTTTT
.	TRBV21-1	.	TRBJ1-1	CASSSRQGTLIGTEAFF	TGTGCCAGCAGCAGCAGACAGGGGACCCTTATCGGCACTGAAGCTTTCTTT